The TCR beta chain described here comes from a study of blood T cells in healthy people across ages. Overall study findings and caveats: Comparison with aged donors showed that long-lived donors had more naive CD4+ cells and higher diversity.

This CDR3 region has 13 residues. CDR1 is PRHDT, CDR2 FYEKMQ, per germline (reference sequence). The V and J ends lost 5 bases and 9 bases respectively, with 14 bases between them. In regard to this clonotype: What it binds is unknown.

It was with a sample-barcoded 5' primer and a J-beta primer mix that a second PCR of roughly 7 to 12 cycles was run. TCRdb re-called the 5' RACE reads with MiXCR, one entry per CDR3 protein. Here the sample spans roughly 1,800,000 distinct CDR3 sequences, roughly 50% being singletons. Sequencing was performed on blood. The clonotype originates from a woman aged 40 to 50 in good health. This chain joins TRBV13 and TRBJ2-1; the D is unclear. This CDR3 is CASSPRLGFEQFF. In DNA, the CDR3 is TGTGCCAGCAGCCCCCGTTTGGGGTTTGAGCAGTTCTTC.